This T cell receptor (beta chain) was found in a study of PD-1 blockade in classical Hodgkin lymphoma. Background on the study: The nivolumab dose that patients received was 3 mg/kg, given intravenously every 2 weeks. The study's findings and limits: Newly diagnosed and completely responding patients shared comparable baseline diversity. In newly diagnosed patients, baseline TCR diversity was reportedly below that of healthy donors.

Described time point: cycle 4 day 1 (C4D1), after 6 weeks of nivolumab. Every one of the patients relapsed after autologous stem cell transplantation (brentuximab vedotin exposure was variable). Worth noting for this clone: The target antigen is unknown.

Germline CDR1 reads LGHNA; CDR2 reads YNFKEQ. CDR3 length equals 16 residues. V trimming: 2 bases; J trimming: 2 bases; junction bases outside the gene matches: 7. The table came from immunoSEQ multiplex PCR; TCRdb's copy has only in-frame clones and leaves some out. The sample contains about 21,000 clones, about 80% of which appear only once. This sample comprised peripheral blood mononuclear cells (PBMCs), obtained before the fourth cycle of nivolumab. J is TRBJ2-7 and V is TRBV4-2; 9 nucleotides line up with TRBD2. This clonotype originated in a human donor with classical Hodgkin lymphoma. CDR3 residues: CASSQMTSGGAYEQYF. Here the CDR3 DNA reads TGTGCCAGCAGCCAAATGACTAGCGGAGGGGCCTACGAGCAGTACTTC.